Below are 24 T cell receptor beta chains sequenced from a single sample in a study of T cells after yellow fever vaccination. MiXCR, applied by TCRdb to the 5' RACE reads, yields one record per CDR3 protein. The sample comprises tens of thousands of distinct CDR3 sequences, about 7.3% of which are singletons, and more than 25% rests with the top ten. Specimen: CD8+ T cells sorted from PBMCs, collected approximately 11 days after the first yellow fever vaccination. The receptors were gathered from a man younger than 30 who received the YFV17D yellow fever vaccine.

This clonotype was recorded at least ten times. The chain uses TRBV9 and TRBJ2-3, with a tentative D call TRBD1 (5 bases). V was trimmed by 0 bases and J by 3 bases, leaving 8 bases between them. The CDR3 is made up of 14 amino acids. Germline values: CDR1 SGDLS, CDR2 YYNGEE. The CDR3 sequence: CASSVERGTDTQYF. The CDR3 nucleotides are TGTGCCAGCAGCGTAGAAAGGGGTACAGATACGCAGTATTTT. Looking up the rest from reference TRBV9 and TRBJ2-3 gives the full variable domain: DSGVTQTPKHLITATGQRVTLRCSPRSGDLSVYWYQQSLDQGLQFLIQYYNGEERAKGNILERFSAQQFPDLHSELNLSSLELGDSALYFCASSVERGTDTQYFGPGTRLTVL.

In its sample, this clonotype was seen many times. The V and J genes are TRBV7-9 and TRBJ2-2; TRBD1 or TRBD2 may be the D gene (5 bases each). CDR3 size: 15 residues. Germline CDR1 reads SEHNR; CDR2 reads FQNEAQ (reference sequence). The germline V and J ends were trimmed by 2 bases and 5 bases, with 12 bases remaining between them. In DNA form, the CDR3 reads TGTGCCAGCAGCTTAACAGGCCGGAGGACCGGGGAGCTGTTTTTT. Amino acid sequence: CASSLTGRRTGELFF. Looking up the rest from reference TRBV7-9 and TRBJ2-2 gives the full variable domain: DTGVSQNPRHKITKRGQNVTFRCDPISEHNRLYWYRQTLGQGPEFLTYFQNEAQLEKSRLLSDRFSAERPKGSFSTLEIQRTEQGDSAMYLCASSLTGRRTGELFFGEGSRLTVL.

This clonotype was seen ten or more times. The chain combines TRBV6-5 with TRBJ2-1; the match to TRBD1 covers 11 bases. The CDR3 extends over 16 amino acids. Losses at the gene ends were 2 bases for V and 4 bases for J; bases not matched to a gene: 4. CDR1 MNHEY and CDR2 SVGAGI come from the germline V gene. This CDR3 reads CASSYDGTGGYNEQFF. The CDR3 coding sequence is TGTGCCAGCAGTTACGACGGGACAGGGGGATACAATGAGCAGTTCTTC.

This clonotype was observed a handful of times. The rearrangement joins TRBV4-1 to TRBJ2-1, with 8 bases lining up with TRBD2. The germline gives CDR1 MGHRA, CDR2 YSYEKL. The CDR3 length is 17 residues. Trimming removed 0 bases from V and 2 bases from J; junction bases left unmatched: 6. The CDR3 sequence is CASSQDGRGDTYNEQFF. CDR3 DNA sequence: TGCGCCAGCAGCCAAGATGGGCGGGGGGATACCTACAATGAGCAGTTCTTC.

Many counts were recorded for this clonotype. The chain couples TRBV20-1 to TRBJ2-3; D unresolved. Trimming stripped 5 bases from V and 2 bases from J, with 5 bases between. CDR1 is DFQATT and CDR2 is SNEGSKA in the germline V gene (reference sequence). There are 11 residues in the CDR3. The CDR3 nucleotides read TGCAGTGCTCCCCCCACAGATACGCAGTATTTT. Residues: CSAPPTDTQYF.

In its sample, this clonotype was seen many times. V usage is TRBV4-1 and J usage is TRBJ1-3; D not resolved. Trimming stripped 4 bases from V and 1 base from J, with 11 bases between. CDR1 and CDR2 from the germline V gene are MGHRA and YSYEKL. The CDR3 consists of 15 residues. CDR3 sequence (DNA): TGCGCCAGCAGCCTGAGAACGGCATCTGGAAACACCATATATTTT. Its protein product is CASSLRTASGNTIYF.

The rearrangement joins TRBV5-6 to TRBJ2-1; 8 bases agree with TRBD2. V was pared by 1 base and J by 15 bases, with 12 bases of the junction left unmatched. The CDR3 extends over 14 amino acids. From germline, CDR1 is SGHDT and CDR2 YYEEEE. The CDR3 sequence: CASSLSGQRGSTFF. The DNA for the CDR3 is TGTGCCAGCAGCTTGTCGGGCCAGCGGGGGAGTACGTTCTTC.

This clonotype was recorded many times. The chain joins TRBV5-1 to TRBJ1-2; weak D call: TRBD1 (5 bases). CDR3 length equals 16 residues. V dropped 6 bases and J dropped 4 bases, with 22 bases sitting between them. The germline gives CDR1 SGHRS, CDR2 YFSETQ. CDR3 residues: CASKVIRPRDTYGYTF. CDR3 nucleotides: TGCGCCAGCAAGGTTATACGGCCCAGGGATACCTATGGCTACACCTTC. Full variable domain (rest looked up from reference TRBV5-1 and TRBJ1-2): KAGVTQTPRYLIKTRGQQVTLSCSPISGHRSVSWYQQTPGQGLQFLFEYFSETQRNKGNFPGRFSGRQFSNSRSEMNVSTLELGDSALYLCASKVIRPRDTYGYTFGSGTRLTVV.

This clonotype was seen many times. This chain joins TRBV28 and TRBJ2-5, with 7 bases lining up with TRBD2. The V segment lost 3 bases and the J segment 4 bases; nucleotides outside the gene matches: 5. CDR3 length equals 14 residues. Germline V gives CDR1 MDHEN, CDR2 SYDVKM. In DNA form, the CDR3 reads TGTGCCAGCAGTTTCGGGCGGGGGATAGAGACCCAGTACTTC. Translated, it gives CASSFGRGIETQYF. Filled out from reference TRBV28 and TRBJ2-5, the complete variable domain reads DVKVTQSSRYLVKRTGEKVFLECVQDMDHENMFWYRQDPGLGLRLIYFSYDVKMKEKGDIPEGYSVSREKKERFSLILESASTNQTSMYLCASSFGRGIETQYFGPGTRLLVL.

The genes are TRBV5-1 and TRBJ1-1, with no clear D. The CDR3 loop spans 13 amino acids. V was shortened by 5 bases and J by 5 bases, with 13 bases between the two germline ends. From germline, CDR1 is SGHRS and CDR2 YFSETQ. Here the CDR3 reads CASRGEAKTEAFF. CDR3 bases: TGCGCCAGCAGGGGCGAGGCTAAAACTGAAGCTTTCTTT.

At least ten counts were recorded for this clonotype. The chain's CDR3 is CSASRSAGGSYNEQFF. In nucleotides, the CDR3 is TGCAGTGCTAGCCGCTCAGCGGGGGGCTCCTACAATGAGCAGTTCTTC. The chain combines TRBV20-1 with TRBJ2-1, with 9 bases aligning to TRBD2. Germline CDR1 reads DFQATT; CDR2 reads SNEGSKA (reference sequence). The CDR3 is made up of 16 amino acids. The J segment lost 0 bases and the V segment lost 3 bases, leaving 6 bases of the junction unmatched.

This clonotype was observed at least ten times. V is TRBV9 and J is TRBJ2-1; D is uncertain. This CDR3 is 12 amino acids long. Germline CDR1 and CDR2: SGDLS and YYNGEE. Between the trimmed V and J ends, which lost 2 bases and 4 bases, there was a span of 4 bases. The CDR3 DNA reads TGTGCCAGCAGCGTTGGTTACAATGAGCAGTTCTTC. Protein: CASSVGYNEQFF. The whole variable domain, remainder taken from reference TRBV9 and TRBJ2-1, is DSGVTQTPKHLITATGQRVTLRCSPRSGDLSVYWYQQSLDQGLQFLIQYYNGEERAKGNILERFSAQQFPDLHSELNLSSLELGDSALYFCASSVGYNEQFFGPGTRLTVL.

This clonotype showed up many times. The rearrangement uses TRBV7-9 and TRBJ1-1; the match to TRBD1 covers 7 bases. Germline loops: CDR1 SEHNR, CDR2 FQNEAQ (reference sequence). This CDR3 has 16 amino acids. Trimming cost V 5 bases and J 0 bases; bases outside gene matches: 9. CDR3 residues: CASSPRGQVMNTEAFF. Written as DNA, the CDR3 is TGTGCCAGCAGCCCGAGAGGACAGGTTATGAACACTGAAGCTTTCTTT.

There are a few counts of this clonotype. This chain connects TRBV12-3 or TRBV12-4 to TRBJ2-3; no firm D call. This CDR3 region has 11 residues. V was shortened by 6 bases and J by 9 bases, with 10 bases between the two germline ends. CDR3 DNA sequence: TGTGCCAGCAGGAGTCCCCAGACGCAGTATTTT. The encoded protein is CASRSPQTQYF.

The sample holds one count of this clonotype. This may be a read error: a much more frequent sequence differs by one nucleotide. This rearrangement joins TRBV28 to TRBJ1-5; D gene unclear. The CDR3 is 13 residues long. Germline V gene data show CDR1 as MDHEN and CDR2 as SYDVKM. V gave up 7 bases and J gave up 7 bases, with 14 bases separating them. This chain's CDR3 is CASTPGREQPQHF. The CDR3 region has the DNA TGTGCCAGCACTCCCGGACGAGAGCAGCCCCAGCATTTT.

This clonotype came up a few times. The chain recombines TRBV5-6 with TRBJ2-3; 9 bases fit TRBD1. The CDR3 extends over 17 amino acids. CDR1 SGHDT and CDR2 YYEEEE come from the germline V gene. V gave up 4 bases and J gave up 2 bases; unmatched junction bases: 11. CDR3: CASSPLRDRAPTDTQYF. DNA for the CDR3: TGTGCCAGCAGCCCCCTCCGGGACAGGGCCCCCACAGATACGCAGTATTTT. Drawing the rest from reference TRBV5-6 and TRBJ2-3, the complete variable domain is DAGVTQSPTHLIKTRGQQVTLRCSPKSGHDTVSWYQQALGQGPQFIFQYYEEEERQRGNFPDRFSGHQFPNYSSELNVNALLLGDSALYLCASSPLRDRAPTDTQYFGPGTRLTVL.

The gene calls are TRBV7-9 and TRBJ2-7, with a tentative D call TRBD1 (6 bases). Germline CDR1 reads SEHNR; CDR2 reads FQNEAQ (reference sequence). CDR3 length equals 13 residues. Trimming left V 7 bases short and J 5 bases short, with 15 bases between. The CDR3 protein is CASNPGGRNEQYF. CDR3 DNA sequence: TGTGCCAGCAACCCTGGGGGCCGTAACGAGCAGTACTTC.

This clonotype has ten or more counts. This chain links TRBV10-3 with TRBJ1-5; D possibly corresponds to TRBD1 (5 bases). This CDR3 contains 17 residues. Trimming took 0 bases from V and 0 from J, leaving 12 bases between them. Germline CDR1 and CDR2: ENHRY and SYGVKD. For the CDR3, the DNA is TGTGCCATCAGTGAGTCTCCGGGGGACTATAGCAATCAGCCCCAGCATTTT. Encoded protein: CAISESPGDYSNQPQHF.

This clonotype was seen more than once but under ten times. This chain links TRBV6-1 with TRBJ2-3; the D gene could be TRBD1 or TRBD2 (5 bases each). The CDR3 has 14 amino acids. Germline V CDR1 and CDR2: MNHNS, SASEGT. V gave up 5 bases and J gave up 2 bases, with 11 bases separating them. The CDR3 DNA follows: TGTGCCAGCAGTATAGGGACCTTCACAGATACGCAGTATTTT. It translates to CASSIGTFTDTQYF.

This clonotype was seen many times. The rearrangement uses TRBV12-5 and TRBJ2-7; TRBD1 matches at 10 bases. Trimming took 6 bases from V and 4 from J; bases not matched to a gene: 6. The CDR3 is made up of 14 amino acids. Germline CDR1 and CDR2: LGHNT and FRNRAP. The CDR3 bases are TGTGCTAGTGGGACCGGGACAGGGGTTTACGAGCAGTACTTC. Residues: CASGTGTGVYEQYF.

At least ten counts were recorded for this clonotype. The chain recombines TRBV9 with TRBJ2-6; 9 positions agree with TRBD1. The CDR3 totals 16 residues. The trim removed 7 bases at V and 2 bases at J, leaving 7 bases unmatched. Germline lookup yields CDR1 SGDLS and CDR2 YYNGEE. The CDR3 coding sequence is TGTGCCAGCTGGACCGGGACAGGGCCTGGGGCCAACGTCCTGACTTTC. Translating gives CASWTGTGPGANVLTF.

In this sample, this clonotype turned up a few times. V gene TRBV7-9 combines with J gene TRBJ2-3, with 9 positions matching TRBD2. This CDR3 is built from 16 residues. Germline CDR1 SEHNR, CDR2 FQNEAQ (reference sequence). After removal of 6 bases from V and 4 bases from J, the junction contained 11 bases not matched to a gene. The CDR3 sequence: CASRLTTSGLADTQYF. The CDR3 coding sequence is TGTGCCAGCAGATTGACCACTAGCGGGCTGGCAGATACGCAGTATTTT.

This clonotype was counted many times. The rearrangement joins TRBV25-1 to TRBJ1-1; D call uncertain. The V and J ends lost 5 bases and 0 bases respectively, with 7 bases between them. This CDR3 spans 13 amino acids. The V gene's germline CDR1 is MGHDK and CDR2 SYGVNS. CDR3 in amino acids: CASSSQMNTEAFF. CDR3 DNA sequence: TGTGCCAGCAGTTCACAGATGAACACTGAAGCTTTCTTT.

This clonotype was seen at least ten times. This sequence joins TRBV12-3 or TRBV12-4 and TRBJ1-2, with D perhaps TRBD1 (5 bases). CDR3 length: 16 residues. V gave up 6 bases and J gave up 0 bases, with 17 bases separating them. In nucleotides, the CDR3 is TGTGCCAGCAGCTCCGGGACCTGGGGATCTAACTATGGCTACACCTTC. Translating gives CASSSGTWGSNYGYTF.